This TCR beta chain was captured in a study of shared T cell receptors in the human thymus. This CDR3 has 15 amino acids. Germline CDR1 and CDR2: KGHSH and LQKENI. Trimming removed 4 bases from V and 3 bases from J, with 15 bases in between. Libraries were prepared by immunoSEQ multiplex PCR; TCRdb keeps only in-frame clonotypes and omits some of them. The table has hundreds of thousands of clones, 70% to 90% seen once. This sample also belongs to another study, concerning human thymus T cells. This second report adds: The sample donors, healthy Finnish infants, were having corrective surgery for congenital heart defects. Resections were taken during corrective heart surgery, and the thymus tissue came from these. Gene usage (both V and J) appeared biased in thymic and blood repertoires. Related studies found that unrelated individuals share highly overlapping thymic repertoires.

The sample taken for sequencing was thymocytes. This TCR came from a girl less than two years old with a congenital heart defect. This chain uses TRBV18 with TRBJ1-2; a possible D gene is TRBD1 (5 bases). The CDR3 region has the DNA TGTGCCAGCTCACACGTTCCGGGGGGAGACTATGGCTACACCTTC. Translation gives CASSHVPGGDYGYTF.